This TCR beta chain came from a study of blood T cell repertoires in COVID-19. Across the study: There were acute and convalescent COVID-19 samples, and they came from the United States, Italy and Spain. Sources were T cells, B-cell-depleted T cells, or PBMCs; the material itself was cDNA or gDNA.

Original analysis: Counts of nucleated cells, estimated from reference gene primer amplification, were obtained. Generated by immunoSEQ multiplex PCR, the TCRdb table keeps only in-frame clones and is missing some. V and J calls and clone size are those listed in that table; D and trimming were worked out from the DNA. The table lists about 100,000 clones, roughly 70% of them singletons. The J segment lost 0 bases and the V segment lost 6 bases, leaving 5 bases of the junction unmatched. The CDR3 spans 16 residues. The V gene's germline CDR1 is MNHEY and CDR2 SMNVEV (reference sequence). This clonotype was obtained from a woman aged 40 to 50 with acute or convalescent COVID-19. The chain recombines TRBV27 with TRBJ1-1; 12 nucleotides match TRBD1. Sequenced input: peripheral blood. The CDR3 region is CASRRDRGHMNTEAFF. The DNA for the CDR3 is TGTGCCAGCAGACGGGACAGGGGGCACATGAACACTGAAGCTTTCTTT.